Each of the 19 T cell receptor beta chains below was sequenced from the same sample in a study of T cells in Graves' hyperthyroidism and ophthalmopathy. RNA transcripts served as the template for amplifying TCR beta CDR3 regions. The HTBI set primed first-round TCR CDR3 RT-PCR. A single record per CDR3 protein comes from TCRdb applying MiXCR to the multiplex PCR reads. The sample has around 690,000 distinct CDR3 sequences, less than 25% seen once. Sequenced: blood. The origin of the receptors is a man aged 25 to 40 with Graves' ophthalmopathy.

This clonotype was detected only a few times. V and J are TRBV7-9 and TRBJ2-2; 10 bases map to TRBD1. V trimming: 4 bases; J trimming: 4 bases; junction bases outside the gene matches: 3. This CDR3 is built from 15 residues. The germline gives CDR1 SEHNR, CDR2 FQNEAQ (reference sequence). The DNA for the CDR3 is TGTGCCAGCAGCTACCGGGACAGGGGCACCGGGGAGCTGTTTTTT. It encodes CASSYRDRGTGELFF.

The chain couples TRBV5-1 to TRBJ2-5; D perhaps matches TRBD1 (7 bases). The V and J ends lost 0 bases and 0 bases respectively, with 15 bases between them. Per the germline V gene, CDR1 is SGHRS and CDR2 is YFSETQ. This CDR3 region has 17 residues. This CDR3 is CASSLEGAGIHQETQYF. The DNA for the CDR3 is TGCGCCAGCAGCTTGGAGGGGGCGGGAATACACCAAGAGACCCAGTACTTC.

The chain has TRBV5-4 and TRBJ2-1, with 7 nucleotides matching TRBD2. Germline V gives CDR1 SGHNT, CDR2 YYREEE (reference sequence). This CDR3 comprises 16 residues. J was trimmed by 3 bases and V by 4 bases; bases with no gene match: 10. The CDR3 here is CASSPTGTTIYNEQFF. In nucleotides, the CDR3 is TGTGCCAGCAGCCCTACTGGGACTACAATCTACAATGAGCAGTTCTTC.

The chain recombines TRBV5-6 with TRBJ2-2; TRBD2 aligns across 10 bases. Germline loops: CDR1 SGHDT, CDR2 YYEEEE. This CDR3 contains 21 residues. The J segment lost 1 base and the V segment lost 0 bases, leaving 15 bases of the junction unmatched. CDR3 DNA: TGTGCCAGCAGCTTGGGGCCAGCTAGCGGGAGTTTTAAGTGGAACACCGGGGAGCTGTTTTTT. Translation: CASSLGPASGSFKWNTGELFF. The whole variable domain, filled in from reference TRBV5-6 and TRBJ2-2, reads DAGVTQSPTHLIKTRGQQVTLRCSPKSGHDTVSWYQQALGQGPQFIFQYYEEEERQRGNFPDRFSGHQFPNYSSELNVNALLLGDSALYLCASSLGPASGSFKWNTGELFFGEGSRLTVL.

The sample holds many counts of this clonotype. The chain is built from TRBV30 and TRBJ2-1; either TRBD1 or TRBD2 may supply D (6 bases each). Germline V gene sequence: CDR1 GTSNPN, CDR2 SVGIG (reference sequence). The CDR3 totals 13 residues. The V end was cut by 8 bases, the J end by 9 bases, with 20 bases between. The CDR3 region is CAGEGGPTSEQFF. The CDR3 coding sequence is TGTGCCGGAGAGGGGGGCCCCACATCTGAGCAGTTCTTC.

This clonotype has only a few counts. V usage is TRBV4-1 and J usage is TRBJ2-3, with 7 nucleotides matching TRBD2. The CDR3 loop spans 15 amino acids. Losses at the gene ends were 4 bases for V and 2 bases for J; bases not matched to a gene: 6. In germline, CDR1 is MGHRA, CDR2 YSYEKL. DNA for the CDR3: TGCGCCAGCAGCCTAGGACTAGGGTTCACAGATACGCAGTATTTT. Residues: CASSLGLGFTDTQYF.

This clonotype came up many times. V usage is TRBV12-3 or TRBV12-4 and J usage is TRBJ2-7; TRBD2 aligns across 10 bases. CDR3 length: 13 residues. J was trimmed by 3 bases and V by 8 bases; bases with no gene match: 4. The chain's CDR3 is CASSSSGSYEQYF. In nucleotides, the CDR3 is TGTGCCAGCTCATCTAGCGGGAGCTACGAGCAGTACTTC.

The rearrangement joins TRBV3-1 to TRBJ1-2; 10 bases agree with TRBD1. Germline V gene data show CDR1 as LGHDT and CDR2 as YNNKEL (reference sequence). The CDR3 extends over 15 amino acids. J lost 6 bases, V lost 4 bases, and 8 bases had no gene match. Here the CDR3 reads CASSPGDRGLDGYTF. CDR3 nucleotide sequence: TGTGCCAGCAGCCCTGGGGACAGGGGATTAGATGGCTACACCTTC.

This clonotype was seen ten or more times. J is TRBJ2-5 and V is TRBV28; 11 nucleotides match TRBD2. The CDR3 runs to 19 residues. Trimming at V came to 3 bases and at J to 0 bases, leaving 12 bases not matched to a gene. Germline values: CDR1 MDHEN, CDR2 SYDVKM. Here the CDR3 reads CASSFPWLAGGRYQETQYF. The CDR3 region has the DNA TGTGCCAGCAGTTTCCCCTGGCTAGCGGGAGGTCGGTACCAAGAGACCCAGTACTTC.

There are a few counts of this clonotype. V and J are TRBV6-2 or TRBV6-3 and TRBJ2-1, with a tentative D call TRBD2 (5 bases). The germline V and J ends were trimmed by 2 bases and 0 bases, with 23 bases remaining between them. This CDR3 is built from 20 residues. CDR1 is MNHEY, CDR2 SVGEGT, per germline. The CDR3 sequence is CASSYHAQRADLSSYNEQFF. As DNA, the CDR3 is TGTGCCAGCAGTTACCATGCCCAAAGGGCGGACTTAAGCTCCTACAATGAGCAGTTCTTC.

This clonotype occurred many times. The CDR3 region is CASSPQPTARNFRAFF. The CDR3 region has the DNA TGTGCCAGCAGCCCCCAGCCCACGGCCCGAAACTTCCGAGCTTTCTTT. V gene TRBV7-2 combines with J gene TRBJ1-1; D gene unclear. Germline V CDR1 and CDR2: SGHTA, FQGNSA. This CDR3 has 16 residues. The V end lost 5 bases, the J end lost 10 bases, and 26 bases lay between the germline ends.

This clonotype was detected many times. The genes are TRBV28 and TRBJ2-7; D possibly corresponds to TRBD2 (7 bases). V gave up 6 bases and J gave up 3 bases, with 15 bases separating them. Germline values: CDR1 MDHEN, CDR2 SYDVKM. CDR3 length: 14 amino acids. The CDR3 spells CASSPAGQLYEQYF. The CDR3 DNA sequence: TGTGCCAGCAGCCCAGCGGGACAACTCTACGAGCAGTACTTC.

V is TRBV6-1 and J is TRBJ2-7; the D gene is possibly TRBD1 (7 bases). Looked up from germline, CDR1 is MNHNS and CDR2 is SASEGT. The CDR3 has 17 residues. V lost 7 bases and J 0 bases, leaving 22 bases between the germline ends. The CDR3 bases are TGTGCCAGCACTTTTCAGGGGGGCTTCCCTAACTCCTACGAGCAGTACTTC. It is translated as CASTFQGGFPNSYEQYF.

V usage is TRBV6-5 and J usage is TRBJ1-6, with 7 bases aligning to TRBD1. V shed 2 bases and J 7 bases; nucleotides not matched to a gene: 11. The CDR3 extends over 17 amino acids. In germline, CDR1 is MNHEY, CDR2 SVGAGI. The CDR3 DNA follows: TGTGCCAGCAGTTACACGGGTTTGGGACAGATGAATTCACCCCTCCACTTT. This encodes CASSYTGLGQMNSPLHF.

This rearrangement joins TRBV6-1 to TRBJ2-7, with D tentatively TRBD1 (6 bases). V was shortened by 10 bases and J by 7 bases, with 23 bases between the two germline ends. Per germline, CDR1 MNHNS and CDR2 SASEGT. The CDR3 contains 14 residues. For the CDR3, the DNA is TGTGCCACCACTAGGGGTGACAGGCCCCGGGAGCAGTACTTC. Its protein product is CATTRGDRPREQYF.

This clonotype was seen more than once but under ten times. This CDR3 is CATRHQETQYF. The CDR3 coding sequence is TGTGCCACCAGGCATCAAGAGACCCAGTACTTC. The chain is built from TRBV24-1 and TRBJ2-5; unclear D gene. Germline V CDR1 and CDR2: KGHDR, SFDVKD. The CDR3 sequence is 11 residues long. V was cut by 7 bases and J by 2 bases, with 4 bases left in between.

The table lists this clonotype with many counts. CDR3 sequence: CAWGILGGGYTF. Written as DNA, the CDR3 is TGTGCCTGGGGTATTTTGGGCGGAGGCTACACCTTC. The V call is TRBV30, the J call TRBJ1-2; D is uncertain. Germline CDR1 is GTSNPN and CDR2 is SVGIG (reference sequence). V was cut by 5 bases and J by 8 bases, with 15 bases left in between. The CDR3 is made up of 12 amino acids. The full variable domain, with the rest looked up from reference TRBV30 and TRBJ1-2, is SQTIHQWPATLVQPVGSPLSLECTVEGTSNPNLYWYRQAAGRGLQLLFYSVGIGQISSEVPQNLSASRPQDRQFILSSKKLLLSDSGFYLCAWGILGGGYTFGSGTRLTVV.

V is TRBV7-9 and J is TRBJ2-1, with D perhaps TRBD1 (6 bases). The CDR3 is 12 amino acids. Per germline, CDR1 SEHNR and CDR2 FQNEAQ (reference sequence). V lost 3 bases and J lost 10, with 10 bases in between. Here the CDR3 DNA reads TGTGCCAGCAGCTTGGGGGCGTGGGAGCAGTTCTTC. Amino acid sequence: CASSLGAWEQFF.

This sequence joins TRBV10-2 and TRBJ2-3; D is perhaps TRBD1 (5 bases). The CDR3 loop spans 14 amino acids. V gave up 4 bases and J gave up 2 bases, with 10 bases separating them. Germline assignment: CDR1 WSHSY and CDR2 SAAADI. The CDR3 region has the DNA TGCGCCAGCAGTGTTTACAGGTCCACAGATACGCAGTATTTT. This translates into CASSVYRSTDTQYF.